The text below deals with one T cell receptor beta chain. The V gene's germline CDR1 is SNHLY and CDR2 FYNNEI. CDR3 size: 18 residues. V trimming: 1 base; J trimming: 1 base; junction bases outside the gene matches: 12. The data belong to a study of blood T cell repertoires in COVID-19. Here immunoSEQ multiplex PCR was the method, and the copy in TCRdb shows in-frame clones only, minus some. The sample holds 90,000 to 150,000 clones, around nine tenths seen once. The sequencing input was peripheral blood. This chain links TRBV2 with TRBJ1-1; TRBD1 matches at 7 bases. This TCR came from a woman aged 50 to 60 with acute or convalescent COVID-19. The CDR3 is CASSEGRQGGQSNTEAFF. For the CDR3, the DNA is TGTGCCAGCAGTGAAGGTCGACAGGGAGGACAATCGAACACTGAAGCTTTCTTT.